One and the same sample provided the 16 T cell receptor beta chains below, sequenced in a study of metastatic and nonmetastatic thyroid tumors. With MiXCR, TCRdb called clones anew from the PCR reads. Here the sample spans approximately 70,000 clones, 18% being singletons. No treatment had been given to any patient before thyroid surgery. Specimen: blood. All receptors derive from a female donor with papillary thyroid cancer or a benign thyroid nodule (not recorded which). Some clones in this sample may be carry-over from other donors' samples.

This CDR3 reads CASSSTGQAVHNEQFF. DNA of the CDR3: TGTGCCAGCAGCTCGACAGGACAGGCGGTACACAATGAGCAGTTCTTC. This chain uses TRBV9 with TRBJ2-1, with 7 bases that match TRBD1. Germline values: CDR1 SGDLS, CDR2 YYNGEE. V lost 4 bases, J lost 5 bases, and 12 bases stayed unmatched. The length of the CDR3 is 16 residues.

This clone appeared a few times. The chain links TRBV3-1 to TRBJ1-2, with D tentatively TRBD1 (5 bases). The CDR3 loop spans 14 amino acids. Trimming took off 4 bases at V and 7 bases at J, with 16 bases between the two ends. Germline assignment: CDR1 LGHDT and CDR2 YNNKEL (reference sequence). In DNA form, the CDR3 reads TGTGCCAGCAGCCGACCAGGGACTTATGGTGGCTACACCTTC. Translation gives CASSRPGTYGGYTF.

The chain joins TRBV20-1 to TRBJ2-7; 12 nucleotides line up with TRBD2. This CDR3 region has 14 residues. V lost 3 bases and J lost 5; bases outside the gene matches: 5. Germline loops: CDR1 DFQATT, CDR2 SNEGSKA (reference sequence). For the CDR3, the DNA is TGCAGTGCTAGCGGACTAGCGGGAATCAACGAGCAGTACTTC. This sequence encodes CSASGLAGINEQYF.

The chain combines TRBV20-1 with TRBJ2-1; 10 nucleotides align to TRBD1. From germline, CDR1 is DFQATT and CDR2 SNEGSKA (reference sequence). The CDR3 covers 14 residues. V lost 4 bases and J lost 4; bases outside the gene matches: 4. The CDR3 loop reads CSATGQGGYNEQFF. CDR3 nucleotide sequence: TGCAGTGCTACAGGACAGGGGGGATACAATGAGCAGTTCTTC.

This clone came up once. The V call is TRBV6-1, the J call TRBJ1-1; D unresolved. Germline V gene lookup returns CDR1 MNHNS and CDR2 SASEGT. V was pared by 11 bases and J by 1 base, with 14 bases between. The CDR3 contains 13 residues. Here the CDR3 DNA reads TGTGCCGTCAAAAGTGAAGGGAACACTGAAGCTTTCTTT. The encoded protein is CAVKSEGNTEAFF.

This clone was seen ten or more times. The rearrangement joins TRBV14 to TRBJ1-1; D gene unclear. V dropped 4 bases and J dropped 1 base, with 10 bases sitting between them. Germline CDR1 and CDR2: SGHDN and FVKESK. The CDR3 extends over 14 amino acids. Here the CDR3 reads CASSPDRWNTEAFF. The CDR3 DNA reads as TGTGCCAGCAGCCCGGATAGGTGGAACACTGAAGCTTTCTTT.

In its sample, this clone was seen many times. This chain connects TRBV12-5 to TRBJ2-2; the D is unclear. The CDR3 is 15 residues long. Germline assignment: CDR1 LGHNT and CDR2 FRNRAP. Trimming left V 2 bases short and J 1 base short, with 8 bases between. The CDR3 loop is CASGLSAGNTGELFF. In DNA form, the CDR3 reads TGTGCTAGTGGTTTGTCCGCAGGGAACACCGGGGAGCTGTTTTTT.

The sample holds many counts of this clone. This chain uses TRBV2 with TRBJ2-3; D is perhaps TRBD1 or TRBD2 (5 bases each). Germline assignment: CDR1 SNHLY and CDR2 FYNNEI. V lost 6 bases, J lost 1 base, and 14 bases lay in between. The CDR3 has 15 residues. This CDR3 reads CASSPGMRGTDTQYF. The CDR3 coding sequence is TGTGCCAGCAGCCCAGGGATGAGGGGCACAGATACGCAGTATTTT.

The chain is built from TRBV7-2 and TRBJ2-4; 8 nucleotides match TRBD2. Looked up from germline, CDR1 is SGHTA and CDR2 is FQGNSA. Trimming at V came to 5 bases and at J to 2 bases, leaving 2 bases not matched to a gene. This CDR3 spans 14 amino acids. The CDR3 nucleotides read TGTGCCAGCAGCCGCGGGGGGACCAAAAACATTCAGTACTTC. Its protein product is CASSRGGTKNIQYF.

This rearrangement joins TRBV7-8 to TRBJ2-2; no reliable D call. The CDR3 runs 14 residues. Germline CDR1 is SGHVS and CDR2 is FQNEAQ. V lost 6 bases and J lost 2, with 10 bases in between. The CDR3 is CASSPISNTGELFF. DNA of the CDR3: TGTGCCAGCAGTCCCATAAGTAACACCGGGGAGCTGTTTTTT.

With regard to this clone: The junction and the germline gene differ at one end; a read error may be behind it. The chain employs TRBV11-2 and TRBJ2-1; D gene ambiguous. This CDR3 contains 16 residues. Germline loops: CDR1 SGHAT, CDR2 FQNNGV. CDR3 DNA sequence: TGTGCCATCAGCTTTGAGGCTCCACTCGGAGACAATGAGCAGTTCTTC. Its translation: CAISFEAPLGDNEQFF.

This clone was counted a few times. At one end the junction does not follow the germline gene, possibly because of a read error. V and J are TRBV29-1 and TRBJ2-1, with 16 nucleotides matching TRBD2. The germline CDR1 and CDR2 sequences are SQVTM and ANQGSEA. The CDR3 sequence is 16 residues long. CDR3 DNA sequence: TGCAGCGTGTACGGGACTAGCGGGAGGGTCTACAATGATCAGTTCTTC. Translated, it gives CSVYGTSGRVYNDQFF.

This clone has only a few counts. The chain employs TRBV19 and TRBJ2-5, with D perhaps matching TRBD2 (5 bases). V was trimmed by 3 bases and J by 3 bases, leaving 8 bases between them. CDR1 and CDR2 from the germline V gene are LNHDA and SQIVND (reference sequence). CDR3 length: 13 amino acids. The CDR3 here is CASSITGKETQYF. CDR3 nucleotide sequence: TGTGCCAGTAGTATTACGGGGAAAGAGACCCAGTACTTC.

This clone occurred a few times. This rearrangement joins TRBV6-1 to TRBJ2-1; D is perhaps TRBD1 or TRBD2 (6 bases each). Deletions cut 4 bases from V and 9 bases from J, with 22 bases between. This CDR3 comprises 16 residues. The germline V gene has CDR1 MNHNS and CDR2 SASEGT. The CDR3 DNA follows: TGTGCCAGCAGTGGGCTTGGGGGGCTGGTGGTGGGTGAGCAGTTCTTC. Protein sequence: CASSGLGGLVVGEQFF.

The chain uses TRBV14 and TRBJ2-7; the match to TRBD1 covers 7 bases. The J segment lost 6 bases and the V segment lost 0 bases, leaving 26 bases of the junction unmatched. Germline lookup yields CDR1 SGHDN and CDR2 FVKESK. The CDR3 has 21 residues. CDR3: CASSQDSHPVYRDRVFREQYF. CDR3 coding DNA: TGTGCCAGCAGCCAAGACTCTCACCCTGTCTACCGAGACAGGGTATTTCGCGAGCAGTACTTC.

This clone was seen more than once but under ten times. The V call is TRBV12-3 or TRBV12-4, the J call TRBJ1-6; 10 bases align to TRBD1. J was trimmed by 9 bases and V by 4 bases; bases with no gene match: 3. CDR3 length: 14 amino acids. CDR3 coding DNA: TGTGCCAGCAGTTACCGGGACAGGGGTTCACCCCTCCACTTT. Translating it yields CASSYRDRGSPLHF.